This passage covers 17 T cell receptor beta chains from one sample sequenced in a study of regulatory T cells in long-lasting Graves disease. According to the study, TCR beta libraries were built with iRepertoire HTBI primers and CDR3-region Arm-PCR. In TCRdb, the multiplex PCR reads were re-called with MiXCR into one record per CDR3 protein. The sample has more than 300,000 distinct CDR3 sequences, 15% to 20% seen once. Time point noted: persistent/refractory GD, antithyroid drugs over 5 years with positive TRAb. RNA isolated from PBMCs was used to make the TCR library. The sequences come from peripheral blood mononuclear cells (PBMCs), collected when the disease was refractory, from a patient treated with antithyroid drugs. Receptor source: a female donor with Graves disease.

J is TRBJ1-1 and V is TRBV12-3 or TRBV12-4; D is unresolved. This CDR3 region has 13 residues. The V end lost 2 bases, the J end lost 7 bases, and 11 bases lay between the germline ends. CDR3 region: CASSLRTADEAFF. DNA of the CDR3: TGTGCCAGCAGTTTACGGACGGCGGATGAAGCTTTCTTT.

In this sample, this clonotype turned up many times. This sequence joins TRBV5-5 and TRBJ2-7; no clear D. Deletions cut 1 base from V and 0 bases from J, with 11 bases between. The length of the CDR3 is 15 residues. Per the germline V gene, CDR1 is SGHKS and CDR2 is YYEKEE (reference sequence). CDR3 DNA: TGTGCCAGCAGCTTGTGGGTAGCCGCCTCCTACGAGCAGTACTTC. Amino acids: CASSLWVAASYEQYF.

This clonotype has ten or more counts. V gene TRBV2 combines with J gene TRBJ1-2; perhaps TRBD1 as D (5 bases). The CDR3 loop spans 16 amino acids. V gave up 3 bases and J gave up 1 base, with 15 bases separating them. CDR1 and CDR2 from the germline V gene are SNHLY and FYNNEI. CDR3 region: CASSEEGAAFNYGYTF. The DNA of the CDR3 is TGTGCCAGCAGTGAGGAAGGGGCCGCCTTTAACTATGGCTACACCTTC.

In the case of this clonotype: Just one base apart from a much larger clone, this may be a read error. This rearrangement joins TRBV30 to TRBJ1-2; D remains ambiguous. CDR3 size: 15 residues. The V end lost 5 bases, the J end lost 2 bases, and 18 bases lay between the germline ends. Germline-derived CDR1 and CDR2 are GTSNPN and SVGIG (reference sequence). The CDR3 reads CAWGEVLSPNYGYTF. The CDR3 nucleotides read TGTGCCTGGGGTGAAGTACTGTCACCCAACTATGGCTACACCTTC.

This clonotype was seen a few times. The rearrangement uses TRBV12-3 or TRBV12-4 and TRBJ1-2; D is ambiguous. The ends were cut back, 0 bases at V and 4 bases at J, with 9 bases in the middle. This CDR3 spans 14 amino acids. The CDR3, as DNA: TGTGCCAGCAGTTTAGCCCGGGTTCTCTATGGCTACACCTTC. As protein: CASSLARVLYGYTF.

The sample holds many counts of this clonotype. The chain uses TRBV7-2 and TRBJ2-5, with D possibly being TRBD1 or TRBD2 (5 bases each). This CDR3 region has 14 residues. V was shortened by 5 bases and J by 0 bases, with 10 bases between the two germline ends. The germline gives CDR1 SGHTA, CDR2 FQGNSA. The CDR3 is CASSQGRNQETQYF. Written as DNA, the CDR3 is TGTGCCAGCAGCCAGGGACGTAACCAAGAGACCCAGTACTTC. The complete variable domain, with remaining parts taken from reference TRBV7-2 and TRBJ2-5, reads GAGVSQSPSNKVTEKGKDVELRCDPISGHTALYWYRQSLGQGLEFLIYFQGNSAPDKSGLPSDRFSAERTGGSVSTLTIQRTQQEDSAVYLCASSQGRNQETQYFGPGTRLLVL.

At least ten counts were recorded for this clonotype. This chain connects TRBV7-9 to TRBJ1-2, with 9 bases lining up with TRBD1. Germline lookup yields CDR1 SEHNR and CDR2 FQNEAQ (reference sequence). The CDR3 has 15 amino acids. V lost 1 base and J lost 4; bases outside the gene matches: 4. CDR3 in amino acids: CASSLGGQGRYGYTF. Here the CDR3 DNA reads TGTGCCAGCAGCTTAGGGGGACAGGGACGCTATGGCTACACCTTC.

J is TRBJ2-7 and V is TRBV24-1; 8 bases are shared with TRBD1. V lost 7 bases, J lost 3 bases, and 10 bases stayed unmatched. This CDR3 is 15 amino acids long. Germline-derived CDR1 and CDR2 are KGHDR and SFDVKD. The CDR3 here is CATRLYRDRLYEQYF. The CDR3 bases are TGTGCCACCAGGTTATACCGGGACAGGCTCTACGAGCAGTACTTC.

The CDR3 DNA sequence: TGCAGTGCACGCGGCCCGGGGGAGGGCTACAATGAGCAGTTCTTC. Translated, it gives CSARGPGEGYNEQFF. This chain links TRBV20-1 with TRBJ2-1; 7 nucleotides line up with TRBD2. Germline CDR1 DFQATT, CDR2 SNEGSKA (reference sequence). V dropped 6 bases and J dropped 3; count of bases not matched to a gene: 11. The CDR3 totals 15 residues.

In regard to this clonotype: A much larger clonotype is one base distant, so this may be a read error. The rearrangement joins TRBV12-3 or TRBV12-4 to TRBJ1-1; D is unclear. Trimming took off 5 bases at V and 4 bases at J, with 20 bases between the two ends. The CDR3 extends over 16 amino acids. The CDR3 reads CASSLRTGLGGTEAFF. The CDR3 DNA reads as TGTGCCAGCAGTCTCCGGACGGGGTTGGGCGGCACTGAAGCTTTCTTT.

The table lists this clonotype with a few counts. This sequence joins TRBV29-1 and TRBJ1-3; 7 nucleotides line up with TRBD1. The V gene's germline CDR1 is SQVTM and CDR2 ANQGSEA. The V and J ends lost 4 bases and 5 bases, in that order; junction bases with no gene match: 5. The length of the CDR3 is 13 residues. This CDR3 is CSVVQGGRNTIYF. The CDR3 DNA reads as TGCAGCGTTGTCCAAGGGGGCAGAAACACCATATATTTT.

This chain links TRBV5-1 with TRBJ1-5, with D unclear. The ends were cut back, 1 base at V and 7 bases at J, with 12 bases in the middle. CDR3 size: 14 residues. Germline V CDR1 and CDR2: SGHRS, YFSETQ. The CDR3 coding sequence is TGCGCCAGCAGCTTGCCCGGGATAAACCAGCCCCAGCATTTT. This codes for CASSLPGINQPQHF.

This clonotype has at least ten counts. The chain joins TRBV20-1 to TRBJ2-2; 9 nucleotides align to TRBD2. J lost 1 base, V lost 5 bases, and 2 bases had no gene match. Germline lookup yields CDR1 DFQATT and CDR2 SNEGSKA (reference sequence). CDR3 size: 14 residues. Written as DNA, the CDR3 is TGCAGTGCTTTGACTAGCGGGAACACCGGGGAGCTGTTTTTT. Translated, it gives CSALTSGNTGELFF.

There are many counts of this clonotype. The rearrangement uses TRBV6-1 and TRBJ2-7, with D maybe TRBD2 (5 bases). V dropped 6 bases and J dropped 2 bases, with 11 bases sitting between them. The germline V gene encodes CDR1 MNHNS and CDR2 SASEGT. The CDR3 is 13 residues long. CDR3 sequence reads: CASSFAGTYEQYF. The CDR3 nucleotides are TGTGCCAGCAGCTTCGCCGGGACCTACGAGCAGTACTTC.

In this sample, this clonotype turned up many times. The CDR3 region is CASNFGADNYGYTF. DNA of the CDR3: TGTGCCAGCAATTTTGGCGCAGATAACTATGGCTACACCTTC. This chain uses TRBV12-3 or TRBV12-4 with TRBJ1-2, with D hard to call. The CDR3 is made up of 14 amino acids. Deletions cut 7 bases from V and 1 base from J, with 13 bases between.

In regard to this clonotype: The germline gene is not matched at one end of the junction; a read error may be the cause. V gene TRBV7-6 combines with J gene TRBJ2-2; 9 bases line up with TRBD2. This CDR3 is 18 amino acids long. Germline loops: CDR1 SGHVS, CDR2 FNYEAQ. For the CDR3, the DNA is TGTGCCAGCACCTTACCGCGGCGGGAGGGCCTCCGCACCGGGGAGCTGTTTTTT. Its protein is CASTLPRREGLRTGELFF.

The chain employs TRBV28 and TRBJ2-7; weak D call: TRBD1 (6 bases). The V gene's germline CDR1 is MDHEN and CDR2 SYDVKM. The CDR3 covers 13 residues. Trimming took 5 bases from V and 2 from J, leaving 10 bases between them. DNA of the CDR3: TGTGCCAGCAGTGGGGGCCGAGCCTACGAGCAGTACTTC. It yields the protein CASSGGRAYEQYF.